A selection of T cell receptor beta chains follows, all from one sample in a study of blood T cell repertoires in COVID-19. Profiling relied on immunoSEQ multiplex PCR, and the TCRdb table lists in-frame clones only, not all of them. The sample consists of roughly 250,000 clones, approximately 83% of them appearing once. The sequencing input was PBMCs or T cells enriched from blood (not recorded which). The receptors here all came from a woman aged 40 to 50 with acute COVID-19. Both conserved end residues are part of each CDR3. Fields, in order: V gene, D gene, J gene, clone size, CDR3 DNA, CDR3 protein. D genes are given only for firm matches. Clone size is given for some rows only: seen once, a few or many times, or a class if the clone is expanded.

V gene: TRBV19
D gene: -
J gene: TRBJ2-1
clone size: -
CDR3 DNA: TGTGCCAGTAGTATAGCCACCCTGCTAGCTGTGGTCGATGAGCAGTTCTTC
CDR3 protein: CASSIATLLAVVDEQFF

V gene: TRBV7-2
D gene: -
J gene: TRBJ2-3
clone size: -
CDR3 DNA: TGTGCCAGCAGCCCCTCCGGCAGGGGAATCGCAGATACGCAGTATTTT
CDR3 protein: CASSPSGRGIADTQYF

V gene: TRBV15
D gene: -
J gene: TRBJ2-1
clone size: many
CDR3 DNA: TGTGCCACCAGCGGTGACTACCTCAATGAGCAGTTCTTC
CDR3 protein: CATSGDYLNEQFF

V gene: TRBV30
D gene: -
J gene: TRBJ1-2
clone size: -
CDR3 DNA: TGTGCGGCCGAGAACAGACGGGATAACTATGGCTACACCTTC
CDR3 protein: CAAENRRDNYGYTF

V gene: TRBV2
D gene: TRBD1
J gene: TRBJ2-5
clone size: -
CDR3 DNA: TGTGCCAGCAGTGAAGCGCTCCTACGAGGGGGCCCGGCCCAGTACTTC
CDR3 protein: CASSEALLRGGPAQYF

V gene: TRBV11-2
D gene: -
J gene: TRBJ2-3
clone size: -
CDR3 DNA: TGTGCCAGCAGCTTAGGGGGGGCGGGAGTAAACACAGATACGCAGTATTTT
CDR3 protein: CASSLGGAGVNTDTQYF

V gene: TRBV4-1
D gene: -
J gene: TRBJ2-4
clone size: -
CDR3 DNA: TGCGCCAGCAGCTCAGGGTTCTCAACCAAAAACATTCAGTACTTC
CDR3 protein: CASSSGFSTKNIQYF

V gene: TRBV10-3
D gene: TRBD2
J gene: TRBJ2-2
clone size: once
CDR3 DNA: TGTGCCATCAGTGATCCCCCACTAGCGACCGGGGAGCTGTTTTTT
CDR3 protein: CAISDPPLATGELFF

V gene: TRBV2
D gene: -
J gene: TRBJ2-7
clone size: -
CDR3 DNA: TGTGCCAGCAGTGACCAATGGGGGGAGGAGCAGTACTTC
CDR3 protein: CASSDQWGEEQYF

V gene: TRBV7-3
D gene: -
J gene: TRBJ1-1
clone size: -
CDR3 DNA: TGTGCCAGCAGCCGCACTCAGAACACTGAAGCTTTCTTT
CDR3 protein: CASSRTQNTEAFF

V gene: TRBV6-2/TRBV6-3
D gene: TRBD2
J gene: TRBJ2-7
clone size: -
CDR3 DNA: TGTGCCAGCAGTTCCCGGACTAGCGGGGGCCTTTACGAGCAGTACTTC
CDR3 protein: CASSSRTSGGLYEQYF

V gene: TRBV23-1
D gene: TRBD2
J gene: TRBJ2-7
clone size: once
CDR3 DNA: TGCGCCAGCAGTCAGCCGGGACTAGCGGAAAAGTACGAGCAGTACTTC
CDR3 protein: CASSQPGLAEKYEQYF

V gene: TRBV4-1
D gene: TRBD2
J gene: TRBJ2-1
clone size: -
CDR3 DNA: TGCGCCAGCAGCCATGCCCTCACTAGCGGGGGCTACAATGAGCAGTTCTTC
CDR3 protein: CASSHALTSGGYNEQFF

V gene: TRBV4-1
D gene: -
J gene: TRBJ2-2
clone size: -
CDR3 DNA: TGCGCCAGCAGCCAAGATCGGACAGCTGGGAACACCGGGGAGCTGTTTTTT
CDR3 protein: CASSQDRTAGNTGELFF

V gene: TRBV5-4
D gene: TRBD1
J gene: TRBJ2-5
clone size: -
CDR3 DNA: TGTGCCAGCAGCCAATCGACAGGGGGGAAAGAGACCCAGTACTTC
CDR3 protein: CASSQSTGGKETQYF

V gene: TRBV5-1
D gene: TRBD1
J gene: TRBJ2-1
clone size: -
CDR3 DNA: TGCGCCAGCAGCTTCCGGGACAGGGCTAATGAGCAGTTCTTC
CDR3 protein: CASSFRDRANEQFF

V gene: TRBV3-1/TRBV3-2
D gene: TRBD2
J gene: TRBJ2-2
clone size: -
CDR3 DNA: TGTGCCAGCAGCCCTAGCGGGAGGGGAAAGAACACCGGGGAGCTGTTTTTT
CDR3 protein: CASSPSGRGKNTGELFF

V gene: TRBV18
D gene: TRBD1
J gene: TRBJ1-2
clone size: -
CDR3 DNA: TGTGCCAGCTCTCGGGACAGGGGGATTGATGGCTACACCTTC
CDR3 protein: CASSRDRGIDGYTF

V gene: TRBV7-3
D gene: TRBD1
J gene: TRBJ2-1
clone size: -
CDR3 DNA: TGTGCCAGCAGCTTAACACCTTGGACAGGGGAAGGGGTCAATGAGCAGTTCTTC
CDR3 protein: CASSLTPWTGEGVNEQFF

V gene: TRBV4-1
D gene: TRBD1
J gene: TRBJ1-5
clone size: -
CDR3 DNA: TGCGCCAGCAGCCCCCGGGACAGTTCTAATCAGCCCCAGCATTTT
CDR3 protein: CASSPRDSSNQPQHF

V gene: TRBV11-2
D gene: TRBD1
J gene: TRBJ1-2
clone size: -
CDR3 DNA: TGTGCCAGCAGCCCAGACAGGGGGAACTATGGCTACACCTTC
CDR3 protein: CASSPDRGNYGYTF

V gene: TRBV7-9
D gene: TRBD2
J gene: TRBJ2-7
clone size: -
CDR3 DNA: TGTGCCAGCAGCGGCCCGGGACTAGCATCCTACGAGCAGTACTTC
CDR3 protein: CASSGPGLASYEQYF

V gene: TRBV5-1
D gene: -
J gene: TRBJ2-7
clone size: -
CDR3 DNA: TGCGCCAGCAGCTTGGCGACTGGATCCTACGAGCAGTACTTC
CDR3 protein: CASSLATGSYEQYF

V gene: TRBV3-1/TRBV3-2
D gene: TRBD2
J gene: TRBJ2-1
clone size: -
CDR3 DNA: TGTGCCAGCAGCCAAGGGTCTAGCGGGGCCTTTCGTAATGAGCAGTTCTTC
CDR3 protein: CASSQGSSGAFRNEQFF

V gene: TRBV7-7
D gene: TRBD1
J gene: TRBJ2-1
clone size: -
CDR3 DNA: TGTGCTAGCAGCGCCCAGGGGGCCTTGGATGAGCAGTTCTTC
CDR3 protein: CASSAQGALDEQFF

V gene: TRBV30
D gene: TRBD1
J gene: TRBJ1-1
clone size: -
CDR3 DNA: TGTGCCTGGAGTCTCGCAGGGGGCACTGAAGCTTTCTTT
CDR3 protein: CAWSLAGGTEAFF

V gene: TRBV6-5
D gene: -
J gene: TRBJ1-6
clone size: -
CDR3 DNA: TGTGCCAGCAGCACAACAGGGAAGTATAATTCACCCCTCCACTTT
CDR3 protein: CASSTTGKYNSPLHF

V gene: TRBV9
D gene: TRBD2
J gene: TRBJ2-7
clone size: -
CDR3 DNA: TGTGCCAGCAGCCCCTTTGGGGCGGGAGGGGGCGAGCAGTACTTC
CDR3 protein: CASSPFGAGGGEQYF

V gene: TRBV24-1
D gene: -
J gene: TRBJ1-2
clone size: -
CDR3 DNA: TGTGCCACCAGTGGAGTAGGTGGCGGTAACTATGGCTACACCTTC
CDR3 protein: CATSGVGGGNYGYTF

V gene: TRBV25-1
D gene: TRBD1
J gene: TRBJ2-3
clone size: few
CDR3 DNA: TGTGCCAGCAGTGACTCCCGAACCCGGGACAGGGGGGCAGATACGCAGTATTTT
CDR3 protein: CASSDSRTRDRGADTQYF

V gene: TRBV6-5
D gene: -
J gene: TRBJ2-1
clone size: -
CDR3 DNA: TGTGCCAGCAGTTACTCGGGAAGCGGGTCCTTCAATGAGCAGTTCTTC
CDR3 protein: CASSYSGSGSFNEQFF

V gene: TRBV30
D gene: -
J gene: TRBJ2-7
clone size: -
CDR3 DNA: TGTGCCTGGAGTGTGAGCTTGTGGTACGAGCAGTACTTC
CDR3 protein: CAWSVSLWYEQYF

V gene: TRBV19
D gene: TRBD1
J gene: TRBJ1-1
clone size: -
CDR3 DNA: TGTGCCAGTAGTCCGGGGACAGGGGACACTGAAGCTTTCTTT
CDR3 protein: CASSPGTGDTEAFF

V gene: TRBV5-1
D gene: -
J gene: TRBJ1-2
clone size: -
CDR3 DNA: TGCGCCAGCAGCTTGAGTGGGCCTAACTATGGCTACACCTTC
CDR3 protein: CASSLSGPNYGYTF

V gene: TRBV6-4
D gene: -
J gene: TRBJ2-1
clone size: -
CDR3 DNA: TGTGCCAGCAGTGCCCGGACAGGAGGGCCCTACAATGAGCAGTTCTTC
CDR3 protein: CASSARTGGPYNEQFF

V gene: TRBV7-3
D gene: -
J gene: TRBJ2-3
clone size: -
CDR3 DNA: TGTGCCAGCAGAGACAGTGGGGAAACAGATACGCAGTATTTT
CDR3 protein: CASRDSGETDTQYF

V gene: TRBV9
D gene: -
J gene: TRBJ2-3
clone size: few
CDR3 DNA: TGTGCCAGCAGCTCAACTAGCACAGATACGCAGTATTTT
CDR3 protein: CASSSTSTDTQYF

V gene: TRBV13
D gene: -
J gene: TRBJ2-1
clone size: -
CDR3 DNA: TGTGCCAGCAGTTCTAGACCCACCTACAATGAGCAGTTCTTC
CDR3 protein: CASSSRPTYNEQFF

V gene: TRBV11-2
D gene: TRBD2
J gene: TRBJ2-3
clone size: -
CDR3 DNA: TGTGCCAGCAAGCGGGACCCCACAGATACGCAGTATTTT
CDR3 protein: CASKRDPTDTQYF

V gene: TRBV19
D gene: TRBD1
J gene: TRBJ2-2
clone size: -
CDR3 DNA: TGTGCCAGTAGTACCGGACAGGGGATGGGTACCGGGGAGCTGTTTTTT
CDR3 protein: CASSTGQGMGTGELFF

V gene: TRBV27
D gene: -
J gene: TRBJ2-7
clone size: -
CDR3 DNA: TGTGCCAGCAGTTCCACAGGGCATAACTACGAGCAGTACTTC
CDR3 protein: CASSSTGHNYEQYF

V gene: TRBV2
D gene: -
J gene: TRBJ2-3
clone size: once
CDR3 DNA: TGTGCCAGCAGTCCGACGGGGGATACGCAGTATTTT
CDR3 protein: CASSPTGDTQYF

V gene: TRBV18
D gene: TRBD1
J gene: TRBJ1-3
clone size: -
CDR3 DNA: TGTGCCAGCTCACCGTGGACAGGGGGAAACACCATATATTTT
CDR3 protein: CASSPWTGGNTIYF

V gene: TRBV29-1
D gene: TRBD1
J gene: TRBJ1-2
clone size: -
CDR3 DNA: TGCAGCGTTGAGAGGGACAGGACGGACTATGGCTACACCTTC
CDR3 protein: CSVERDRTDYGYTF

V gene: TRBV21-1
D gene: -
J gene: TRBJ2-3
clone size: -
CDR3 DNA: TGTGCCAGCATCGCAGGGGGGTCCCCCGACGGCACAGATACGCAGTATTTT
CDR3 protein: CASIAGGSPDGTDTQYF

V gene: TRBV11-2
D gene: -
J gene: TRBJ1-1
clone size: -
CDR3 DNA: TGTGCCAGCAGCTTATATGCGGGACGGGAAACTGAAGCTTTCTTT
CDR3 protein: CASSLYAGRETEAFF

V gene: TRBV13
D gene: -
J gene: TRBJ2-5
clone size: -
CDR3 DNA: TGTGCCAGCAGCCGTAAAGAAGCAGGGGAGACCCAGTACTTC
CDR3 protein: CASSRKEAGETQYF